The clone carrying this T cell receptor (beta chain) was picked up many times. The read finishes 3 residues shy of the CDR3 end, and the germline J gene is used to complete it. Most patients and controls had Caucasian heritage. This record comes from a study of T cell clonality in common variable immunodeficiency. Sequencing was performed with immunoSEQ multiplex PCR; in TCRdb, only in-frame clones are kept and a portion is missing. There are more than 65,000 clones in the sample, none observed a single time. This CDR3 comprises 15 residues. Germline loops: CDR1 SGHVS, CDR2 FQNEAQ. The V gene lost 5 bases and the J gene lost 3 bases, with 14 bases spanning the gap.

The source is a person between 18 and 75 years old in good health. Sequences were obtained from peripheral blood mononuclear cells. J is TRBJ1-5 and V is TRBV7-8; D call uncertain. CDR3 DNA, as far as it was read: TGTGCCAGCAGCCCAGGAGGGCAGCTCAATCAGCCC. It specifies CASSPGGQLNQP. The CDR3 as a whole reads CASSPGGQLNQPQHF.